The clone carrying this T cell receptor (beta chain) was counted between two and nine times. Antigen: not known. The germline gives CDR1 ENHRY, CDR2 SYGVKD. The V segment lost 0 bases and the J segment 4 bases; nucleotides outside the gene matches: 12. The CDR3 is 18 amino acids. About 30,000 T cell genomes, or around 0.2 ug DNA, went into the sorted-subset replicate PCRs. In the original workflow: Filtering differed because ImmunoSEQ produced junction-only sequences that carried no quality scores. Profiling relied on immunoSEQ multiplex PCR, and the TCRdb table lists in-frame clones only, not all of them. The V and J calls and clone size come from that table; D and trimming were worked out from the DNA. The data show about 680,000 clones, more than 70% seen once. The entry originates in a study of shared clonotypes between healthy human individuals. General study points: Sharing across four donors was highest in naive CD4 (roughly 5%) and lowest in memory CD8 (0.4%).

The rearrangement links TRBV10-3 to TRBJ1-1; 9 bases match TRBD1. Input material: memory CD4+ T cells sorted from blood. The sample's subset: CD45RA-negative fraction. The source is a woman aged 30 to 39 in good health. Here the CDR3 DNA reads TGTGCCATCAGTGAGTCGAGTCTACAGGGGGCGTTTAGCACTGAAGCTTTCTTT. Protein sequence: CAISESSLQGAFSTEAFF.